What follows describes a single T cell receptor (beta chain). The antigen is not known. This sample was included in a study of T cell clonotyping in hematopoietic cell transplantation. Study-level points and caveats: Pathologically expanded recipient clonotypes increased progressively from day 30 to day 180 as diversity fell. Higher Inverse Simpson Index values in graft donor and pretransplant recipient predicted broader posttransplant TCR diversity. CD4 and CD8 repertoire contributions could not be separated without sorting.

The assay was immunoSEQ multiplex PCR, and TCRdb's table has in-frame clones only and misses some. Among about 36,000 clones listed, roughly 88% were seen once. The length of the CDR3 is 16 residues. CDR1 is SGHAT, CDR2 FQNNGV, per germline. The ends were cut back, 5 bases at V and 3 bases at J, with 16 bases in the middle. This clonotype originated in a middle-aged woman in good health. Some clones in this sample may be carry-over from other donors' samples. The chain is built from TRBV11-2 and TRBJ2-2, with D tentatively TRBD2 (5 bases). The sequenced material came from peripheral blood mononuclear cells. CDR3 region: CASSKGAGRDTGELFF. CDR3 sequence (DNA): TGTGCCAGCAGCAAAGGAGCTGGGCGGGACACCGGGGAGCTGTTTTTT. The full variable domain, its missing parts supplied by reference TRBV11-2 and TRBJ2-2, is EAGVAQSPRYKIIEKRQSVAFWCNPISGHATLYWYQQILGQGPKLLIQFQNNGVVDDSQLPKDRFSAERLKGVDSTLKIQPAKLEDSAVYLCASSKGAGRDTGELFFGEGSRLTVL.